The 17 T cell receptor beta chains presented below share a single source sample, sequenced in a study of T-cell memory formation after mild COVID-19. TCRdb analysed the 5' RACE reads with MiXCR anew, one entry per CDR3 protein. The sample records about 180,000 distinct CDR3 sequences, under 20% being singletons. Material: PBMCs or a T cell subset sorted from them (not recorded which). The receptors derive from an adult woman who had mild COVID-19 (a few samples of this study predate the infection). Cell type and time point are not known.

This rearrangement joins TRBV24-1 to TRBJ2-1; maybe TRBD2 (6 bases). The germline V gene has CDR1 KGHDR and CDR2 SFDVKD. The CDR3 contains 15 residues. The V end was cut by 4 bases, the J end by 4 bases, with 13 bases between. CDR3 sequence: CATSEASVRYNEQFF. CDR3 DNA sequence: TGTGCCACCAGTGAGGCTAGCGTCCGATACAATGAGCAGTTCTTC.

The chain joins TRBV9 to TRBJ2-5; TRBD2 matches 7 bases. The V segment lost 1 base and the J segment 1 base; nucleotides outside the gene matches: 10. Germline CDR1 and CDR2: SGDLS and YYNGEE. The CDR3 is 17 amino acids. The CDR3 bases are TGTGCCAGCAGCGTATTGGGGGGGTGGGGACCCCAAGAGACCCAGTACTTC. The encoded protein is CASSVLGGWGPQETQYF.

The chain has TRBV7-9 and TRBJ2-7, with TRBD2 identical over 12 bases. Germline trimming cut 5 bases from V and 1 base from J; bases unmatched to any gene: 3. Germline V gives CDR1 SEHNR, CDR2 FQNEAQ (reference sequence). This CDR3 has 15 amino acids. CDR3 sequence (DNA): TGTGCCAGCAGCCCTAGCGGGAGGGGATCCTACGAGCAGTACTTC. Translated, it gives CASSPSGRGSYEQYF.

This clonotype appeared a few times. V gene TRBV20-1 combines with J gene TRBJ2-1; possible D gene TRBD2, 6 bases. V was pared by 6 bases and J by 0 bases, with 15 bases between. The V gene's germline CDR1 is DFQATT and CDR2 SNEGSKA (reference sequence). The length of the CDR3 is 15 residues. DNA of the CDR3: TGCAGTGCCTCGGGAGTTTTCAGCTCCTACAATGAGCAGTTCTTC. It is translated as CSASGVFSSYNEQFF.

This clonotype was seen more than once but under ten times. The chain recombines TRBV7-9 with TRBJ1-1, with D maybe TRBD1 (6 bases). From germline, CDR1 is SEHNR and CDR2 FQNEAQ (reference sequence). This CDR3 contains 14 residues. V shed 1 base and J shed 1 base, with 7 bases lying between them. The CDR3 loop is CASSLGGGNTEAFF. The CDR3 nucleotides read TGTGCCAGCAGCTTAGGAGGGGGGAACACTGAAGCTTTCTTT.

The V call is TRBV7-2, the J call TRBJ2-2, with TRBD2 matching over 16 bases. This CDR3 region has 18 residues. J was trimmed by 7 bases and V by 2 bases; bases with no gene match: 7. In germline, CDR1 is SGHTA, CDR2 FQGNSA. In DNA, the CDR3 is TGTGCCAGCAGCTTATCGCCGGGACTAGCGGGGGGGATCGGGGAGCTGTTTTTT. Amino acids: CASSLSPGLAGGIGELFF.

This clonotype was observed a few times. This chain connects TRBV30 to TRBJ1-1; D may be TRBD1 (6 bases). The CDR3 totals 16 residues. The germline V and J ends were trimmed by 2 bases and 1 base, with 17 bases remaining between them. Per germline, CDR1 GTSNPN and CDR2 SVGIG (reference sequence). The CDR3 reads CAWSKGGLVENTEAFF. CDR3 DNA: TGTGCCTGGAGTAAGGGGGGATTAGTGGAGAACACTGAAGCTTTCTTT.

The chain links TRBV7-3 to TRBJ2-3; no definite D call. Per the germline V gene, CDR1 is SGHTA and CDR2 is FQGTGA. Trimming shortened V by 4 bases and J by 2 bases, and 10 bases separated the two germline ends. This CDR3 region has 14 residues. The CDR3 bases are TGTGCCAGCAGCTCCCGACCGGCCACAGATACGCAGTATTTT. Its protein is CASSSRPATDTQYF.

This clonotype was found a few times. In DNA form, the CDR3 reads TGTGCCAGCAGCTTAGCGGGCAGGGGCCGCGGTCAGCCCCAGCATTTT. The encoded protein is CASSLAGRGRGQPQHF. The rearrangement links TRBV7-2 to TRBJ1-5; D perhaps matches TRBD1 (6 bases). Trimming cost V 0 bases and J 6 bases, with 15 bases left between them. CDR3 length: 16 amino acids. CDR1 SGHTA and CDR2 FQGNSA come from the germline V gene.

This clonotype has a handful of counts. V is TRBV20-1 and J is TRBJ2-1, with D maybe TRBD2 (6 bases). The CDR3 is 15 residues long. The germline V and J ends were trimmed by 2 bases and 5 bases, with 16 bases remaining between them. The germline V gene encodes CDR1 DFQATT and CDR2 SNEGSKA (reference sequence). The CDR3: CSARSWGRGNNEQFF. The CDR3 DNA sequence: TGCAGTGCTAGAAGTTGGGGCCGGGGGAACAATGAGCAGTTCTTC.

This clonotype was found a few times. The chain is built from TRBV20-1 and TRBJ1-2; D gene ambiguous. The germline V and J ends were trimmed by 1 base and 8 bases, with 11 bases remaining between them. The germline V gene has CDR1 DFQATT and CDR2 SNEGSKA (reference sequence). This CDR3 is 12 amino acids long. CDR3 sequence reads: CSARVTLEGYTF. Written as DNA, the CDR3 is TGCAGTGCTAGAGTAACACTGGAAGGCTACACCTTC.

V and J are TRBV5-6 and TRBJ1-3; 10 nucleotides line up with TRBD1. This CDR3 spans 17 amino acids. Germline CDR1 SGHDT, CDR2 YYEEEE. V was pared by 4 bases and J by 2 bases, with 9 bases of the junction left unmatched. This chain's CDR3 is CASSQPGTGDPGNTIYF. The CDR3 DNA reads as TGTGCCAGCAGCCAACCCGGGACAGGGGACCCTGGAAACACCATATATTTT.

The rearrangement uses TRBV9 and TRBJ2-5, with 11 bases fitting TRBD2. This CDR3 spans 18 amino acids. CDR1 is SGDLS and CDR2 is YYNGEE in the germline V gene. V lost 0 bases to trimming and J lost 2 bases; unmatched junction nucleotides: 9. The CDR3: CASSVGPNLAGGQETQYF. CDR3 DNA sequence: TGTGCCAGCAGCGTAGGCCCTAACCTAGCGGGGGGTCAAGAGACCCAGTACTTC.

There are many counts of this clonotype. This chain uses TRBV7-6 with TRBJ2-3, with TRBD1 identical over 9 bases. Germline V gene data show CDR1 as SGHVS and CDR2 as FNYEAQ. After removal of 5 bases from V and 1 base from J, the junction contained 16 bases not matched to a gene. This CDR3 has 19 residues. CDR3 protein: CASSRTFPTGGYGTDTQYF. The CDR3, as DNA: TGTGCCAGCAGCCGCACGTTTCCGACAGGGGGTTATGGCACAGATACGCAGTATTTT. The whole variable domain, filled in from reference TRBV7-6 and TRBJ2-3, reads GAGVSQSPRYKVTKRGQDVALRCDPISGHVSLYWYRQALGQGPEFLTYFNYEAQQDKSGLPNDRFSAERPEGSISTLTIQRTEQRDSAMYRCASSRTFPTGGYGTDTQYFGPGTRLTVL.

The chain recombines TRBV9 with TRBJ2-7; TRBD2 matches at 7 bases. The CDR3 extends over 15 amino acids. Germline CDR1 and CDR2: SGDLS and YYNGEE. V lost 0 bases and J lost 6; bases outside the gene matches: 9. CDR3 nucleotide sequence: TGTGCCAGCAGCGTAGGGTCGGGAGGATCGGGCGAGCAGTACTTC. This encodes CASSVGSGGSGEQYF.

The sample holds a few counts of this clonotype. The rearrangement links TRBV28 to TRBJ2-7; 14 bases align to TRBD2. Germline V gene lookup returns CDR1 MDHEN and CDR2 SYDVKM. The CDR3 consists of 19 residues. J was trimmed by 3 bases and V by 5 bases; bases with no gene match: 15. The CDR3 loop is CASSPGMPRLAGGRYEQYF. The CDR3 DNA reads as TGTGCCAGCAGTCCTGGGATGCCGCGACTAGCGGGGGGGCGCTACGAGCAGTACTTC.

This clonotype was seen only a few times. The rearrangement joins TRBV20-1 to TRBJ2-2, with D perhaps given as TRBD1 or TRBD2 (5 bases each). With 5 bases removed from V and 4 bases from J, the gap between germline ends came to 11 bases. Germline CDR1 reads DFQATT; CDR2 reads SNEGSKA (reference sequence). This CDR3 contains 13 residues. The CDR3 reads CSALGGSTGELFF. The DNA of the CDR3 is TGCAGTGCTCTTGGGGGATCCACCGGGGAGCTGTTTTTT.